The T cell receptor beta chain under discussion was sequenced for a study of graft-versus-host responses after intestinal transplantation. Study information: Induction using anti-thymocyte globulin, followed by tacrolimus and steroids for two to four years, was given to all recipients. Study results and limitations: Individuals carrying graft-donor T cell macrochimerism showed high graft-versus-host to host-versus-graft clonal ratios in allografts. Recipient marrow contained GvH clones, some of which appeared first in ileum or blood.

V lost 0 bases to trimming and J lost 5 bases, with 11 bases between them. Per the germline V gene, CDR1 is SEHNR and CDR2 is FQNEAQ (reference sequence). This CDR3 is built from 14 residues. In regard to this clone: Its antigen is unidentified.

The repertoire was sequenced with immunoSEQ multiplex PCR; TCRdb's copy has only in-frame clones and lacks some. The repertoire holds 80,000 to 95,000 clones, with approximately 94% as singletons. The clonotype was recovered from a human donor who received an intestinal transplant. The V call is TRBV7-9, the J call TRBJ2-7, with D perhaps matching TRBD2 (6 bases). Specimen: unstimulated CD8+ T cells sorted from spleen or lymph node cells, collected before intestinal transplant. The CDR3 nucleotides are TGTGCCAGCAGCTTAGCGGGGGGTCTAGACGAGCAGTACTTC. This encodes CASSLAGGLDEQYF.